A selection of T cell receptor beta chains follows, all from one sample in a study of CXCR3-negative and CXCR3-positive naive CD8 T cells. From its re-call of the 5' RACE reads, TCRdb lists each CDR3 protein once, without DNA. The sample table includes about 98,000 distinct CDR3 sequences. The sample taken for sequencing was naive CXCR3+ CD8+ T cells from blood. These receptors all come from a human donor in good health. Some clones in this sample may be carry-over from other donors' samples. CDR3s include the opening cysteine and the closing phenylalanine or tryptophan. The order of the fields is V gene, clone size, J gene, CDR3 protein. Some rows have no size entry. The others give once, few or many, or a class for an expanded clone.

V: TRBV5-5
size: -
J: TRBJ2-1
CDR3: CASSLGSIYNEQFF

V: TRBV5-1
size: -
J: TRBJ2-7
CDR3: CASSLARDSSYEQYF

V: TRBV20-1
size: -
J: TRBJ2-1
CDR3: CSATGTGYNEQFF

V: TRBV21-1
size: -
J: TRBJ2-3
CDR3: CARRDRGDTQYF

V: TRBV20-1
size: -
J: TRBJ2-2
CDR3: CSASVAGPGELFF

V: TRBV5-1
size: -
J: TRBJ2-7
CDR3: CASSLGRGGIYEQYF

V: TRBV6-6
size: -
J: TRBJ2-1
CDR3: CASSYAYREIYNEQFF

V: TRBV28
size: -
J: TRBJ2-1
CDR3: CASSSRLSNEQFF

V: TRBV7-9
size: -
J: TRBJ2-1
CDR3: CASSLAGSQTNEQFF

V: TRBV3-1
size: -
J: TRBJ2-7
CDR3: CASSPPAIFEQYF

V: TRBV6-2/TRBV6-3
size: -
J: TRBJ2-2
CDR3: CASRLRTGANTGELFF

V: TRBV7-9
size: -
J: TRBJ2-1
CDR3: CASSLSGAYNEQFF

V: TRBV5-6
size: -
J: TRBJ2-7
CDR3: CASSLAGEGEQYF

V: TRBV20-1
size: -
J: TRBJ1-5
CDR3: CSARGAVGQPQHF

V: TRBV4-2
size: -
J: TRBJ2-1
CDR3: CASSQDLGIAGDPGYNEQFF

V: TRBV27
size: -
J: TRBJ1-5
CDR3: CASSRQLSNQPQHF

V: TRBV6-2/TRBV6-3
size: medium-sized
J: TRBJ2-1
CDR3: CASSYVGGGSYNEQFF

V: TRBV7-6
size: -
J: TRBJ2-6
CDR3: CASSGNQGSGANVLTF

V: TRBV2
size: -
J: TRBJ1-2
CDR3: CASEAPSGYTF

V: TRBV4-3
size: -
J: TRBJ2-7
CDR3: CASSEGVPSYEQYF

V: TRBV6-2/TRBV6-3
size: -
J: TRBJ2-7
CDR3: CASSPGLWVREQYF

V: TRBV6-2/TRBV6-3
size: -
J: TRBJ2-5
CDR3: CASSYGGGKTQYF

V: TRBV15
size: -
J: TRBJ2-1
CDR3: CATSSLGTDNEQFF

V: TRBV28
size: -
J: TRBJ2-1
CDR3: CASSDPSSYNEQFF

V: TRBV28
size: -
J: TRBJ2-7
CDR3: CASSPSAGNYEQYF